The 14 T cell receptor beta chains below come from one sample, sequenced in a study of shared clonotypes between healthy human individuals. Generated by immunoSEQ multiplex PCR, the TCRdb table keeps only in-frame clones and is missing some. This table has roughly 1,500,000 clones, just under 99% appearing once. The source material was naive CD4+ T cells sorted from blood. Documented subset: CD45RA+ positively selected. The receptor set was obtained from a man aged 25-40 years in good health.

The V and J genes are TRBV29-1 and TRBJ2-3; D not certain. Per germline, CDR1 SQVTM and CDR2 ANQGSEA. The CDR3 consists of 13 residues. V was pared by 2 bases and J by 2 bases, with 8 bases between. The CDR3 sequence: CSVELRHTDTQYF. The DNA of the CDR3 is TGCAGCGTTGAACTAAGGCACACAGATACGCAGTATTTT.

The chain couples TRBV7-9 to TRBJ2-1; D is ambiguous. CDR1 and CDR2 from the germline V gene are SEHNR and FQNEAQ (reference sequence). The CDR3 is made up of 15 amino acids. V was clipped by 1 base and J by 4 bases, with 11 bases between them. The CDR3 region is CASSLVGYLYNEQFF. CDR3 DNA: TGTGCCAGCAGCTTAGTAGGCTACCTATACAATGAGCAGTTCTTC.

The V gene is TRBV5-1, the J gene TRBJ2-7; the D is unclear. The germline V and J ends were trimmed by 4 bases and 5 bases, with 10 bases remaining between them. The CDR3 sequence is 12 residues long. Per germline, CDR1 SGHRS and CDR2 YFSETQ. CDR3: CASSLPANEQYF. For the CDR3, the DNA is TGCGCCAGCAGCCTCCCAGCGAACGAGCAGTACTTC.

The chain combines TRBV14 with TRBJ2-5, with D uncertain. This CDR3 contains 13 residues. V was cut by 4 bases and J by 4 bases, with 10 bases left in between. Germline values: CDR1 SGHDN, CDR2 FVKESK. The CDR3 bases are TGTGCCAGCAGCCCCCAGGTCATAGAGACCCAGTACTTC. Residues: CASSPQVIETQYF.

Concerning this clone itself: Other DNA sequences in the same sample also yield this CDR3. The V call is TRBV4-1, the J call TRBJ2-2, with D tentatively TRBD2 (5 bases). Germline-derived CDR1 and CDR2 are MGHRA and YSYEKL. The CDR3 extends over 14 amino acids. V gave up 1 base and J gave up 4 bases, with 7 bases separating them. CDR3 DNA sequence: TGCGCCAGCAGCCAAGTAGAGGGCACCGGGGAGCTGTTTTTT. Translation: CASSQVEGTGELFF.

This chain joins TRBV10-2 and TRBJ2-5; 7 bases match TRBD1. The CDR3 runs to 14 residues. Trimming removed 2 bases from V and 2 bases from J; junction bases left unmatched: 2. Germline V gene sequence: CDR1 WSHSY, CDR2 SAAADI. In DNA form, the CDR3 reads TGCGCCAGCAGTGAGCAGGGGGTACAAGAGACCCAGTACTTC. This codes for CASSEQGVQETQYF.

The gene calls are TRBV7-9 and TRBJ1-5, with D possibly being TRBD1 (6 bases). V lost 4 bases and J 0 bases, leaving 13 bases between the germline ends. The germline V gene encodes CDR1 SEHNR and CDR2 FQNEAQ (reference sequence). This CDR3 region has 16 residues. CDR3 DNA: TGTGCCAGCAGCTATTGGGGGGCGGATAGCAATCAGCCCCAGCATTTT. It translates to CASSYWGADSNQPQHF.

This clone was counted a single time. The chain combines TRBV5-4 with TRBJ2-3, with D tentatively TRBD2 (6 bases). This CDR3 comprises 15 residues. The germline V gene has CDR1 SGHNT and CDR2 YYREEE (reference sequence). Trimming left V 2 bases short and J 3 bases short, with 13 bases between. DNA of the CDR3: TGTGCCAGCAGCTTAGACTCCGCGGGGACAGATACGCAGTATTTT. As protein: CASSLDSAGTDTQYF. Looking up the rest from reference TRBV5-4 and TRBJ2-3 gives the full variable domain: ETGVTQSPTHLIKTRGQQVTLRCSSQSGHNTVSWYQQALGQGPQFIFQYYREEENGRGNFPPRFSGLQFPNYSSELNVNALELDDSALYLCASSLDSAGTDTQYFGPGTRLTVL.

V usage is TRBV6-5 and J usage is TRBJ2-5; D tentatively reads TRBD1 or TRBD2 (5 bases each). The CDR3 is made up of 13 amino acids. Germline CDR1 reads MNHEY; CDR2 reads SVGAGI. V lost 6 bases and J lost 3, with 11 bases in between. CDR3 in amino acids: CASSPGAEETQYF. The CDR3 nucleotides read TGTGCCAGCAGCCCCGGGGCGGAAGAGACCCAGTACTTC.

The chain joins TRBV9 to TRBJ2-5, with 10 bases lining up with TRBD1. The V segment lost 4 bases and the J segment 7 bases; nucleotides outside the gene matches: 10. Germline V gives CDR1 SGDLS, CDR2 YYNGEE. This CDR3 spans 15 amino acids. The CDR3 spells CASSPQTGGLGTQYF. The CDR3 DNA reads TGTGCCAGCAGCCCACAGACAGGGGGCCTCGGGACCCAGTACTTC.

The chain combines TRBV21-1 with TRBJ1-3. TRBV21-1 is assigned pseudogene status. This CDR3 comprises 14 residues. This CDR3 reads CASRRGRTGNTIYF. The CDR3 nucleotides are TGTGCCAGCAGGAGGGGGAGGACGGGAAACACCATATATTTT.

V is TRBV7-2 and J is TRBJ2-7; 11 nucleotides align to TRBD2. From germline, CDR1 is SGHTA and CDR2 FQGNSA. This CDR3 has 15 residues. After removal of 3 bases from V and 5 bases from J, the junction contained 6 bases not matched to a gene. The CDR3 protein is CASSFRLAGPNEQYF. The CDR3 DNA reads as TGTGCCAGCAGCTTTCGACTAGCGGGACCTAACGAGCAGTACTTC.

The J gene is TRBJ2-7, the V gene TRBV11-2; perhaps TRBD1 as D (5 bases). V lost 1 base, J lost 2 bases, and 15 bases lay in between. This CDR3 region has 16 residues. Germline values: CDR1 SGHAT, CDR2 FQNNGV. The DNA of the CDR3 is TGTGCCAGCAGCTTAGTCGTAGTCCAGGGTCCCTACGAGCAGTACTTC. Its translation is CASSLVVVQGPYEQYF.

The CDR3 here is CASGPRLAGGNEQFF. CDR3 in DNA: TGTGCCAGCGGCCCCCGGCTAGCGGGAGGTAACGAGCAGTTCTTC. V gene TRBV11-2 combines with J gene TRBJ2-1; 11 bases are shared with TRBD2. CDR1 is SGHAT, CDR2 FQNNGV, per germline. V trimming: 8 bases; J trimming: 10 bases; junction bases outside the gene matches: 13. CDR3 length equals 15 residues.